Listed below are T cell receptor beta chains from one sample, sequenced in a study of CXCR3-negative and CXCR3-positive naive CD8 T cells. TCRdb reanalyzed the 5' RACE reads, giving one entry per CDR3 protein sequence and no DNA. The specimen's table records fewer than 55,000 distinct CDR3 sequences. The sample comprised naive CXCR3- CD8+ T cells from blood. The origin of the receptors is a human donor in good health. Some clones in this sample may be carry-over from other donors' samples. The CDR3 runs from the conserved cysteine through the conserved F or W. The order of the fields is CDR3 protein, V gene, J gene, clone size. A row's size may be missing; if present it is once, few, many or a size class.

CDR3 protein: CSTALANSYEQYF; V gene: TRBV29-1; J gene: TRBJ2-7; clone size: NA
CDR3 protein: CASSRGAGEYEQYF; V gene: TRBV7-6; J gene: TRBJ2-7; clone size: NA
CDR3 protein: CASTGSGTTDTQYF; V gene: TRBV6-2/TRBV6-3; J gene: TRBJ2-3; clone size: NA
CDR3 protein: CAISESTSGRWNEQFF; V gene: TRBV10-3; J gene: TRBJ2-1; clone size: NA
CDR3 protein: CASSLAAGSTYEQYF; V gene: TRBV5-5; J gene: TRBJ2-7; clone size: NA
CDR3 protein: CASSPGGREQFF; V gene: TRBV7-3; J gene: TRBJ2-1; clone size: NA
CDR3 protein: CASSTGTSGRDGREQFF; V gene: TRBV7-8; J gene: TRBJ2-1; clone size: medium-sized
CDR3 protein: CATLTSGGLNEQFF; V gene: TRBV15; J gene: TRBJ2-1; clone size: NA
CDR3 protein: CASSQAPDSGNTIYF; V gene: TRBV7-6; J gene: TRBJ1-3; clone size: NA
CDR3 protein: CASSYGGSYEQYF; V gene: TRBV27; J gene: TRBJ2-7; clone size: NA
CDR3 protein: CSARRRGDQNTGELFF; V gene: TRBV20-1; J gene: TRBJ2-2; clone size: NA
CDR3 protein: CASSEIGQEFSEKLFF; V gene: TRBV7-2; J gene: TRBJ1-4; clone size: NA
CDR3 protein: CSVATGTYEQYF; V gene: TRBV29-1; J gene: TRBJ2-7; clone size: NA